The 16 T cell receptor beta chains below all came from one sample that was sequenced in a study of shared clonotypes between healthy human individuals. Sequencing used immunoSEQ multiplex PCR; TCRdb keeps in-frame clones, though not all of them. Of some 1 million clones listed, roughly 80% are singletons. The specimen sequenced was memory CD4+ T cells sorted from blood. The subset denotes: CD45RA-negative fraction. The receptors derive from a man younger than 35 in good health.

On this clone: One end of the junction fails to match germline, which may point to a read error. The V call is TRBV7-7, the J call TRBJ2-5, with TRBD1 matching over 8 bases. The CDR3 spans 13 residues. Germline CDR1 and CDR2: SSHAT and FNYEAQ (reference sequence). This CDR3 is CASSLGTGRTQYF. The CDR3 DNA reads TGTGCTAGCAGCTTAGGGACAGGAAGGACCCAGTACTTC.

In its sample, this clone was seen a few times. The CDR3 coding sequence is TGTGCCAGTAGTAAAATAGCGGGAGTTTCGTTTAATGAGCAGTTCTTC. This sequence encodes CASSKIAGVSFNEQFF. The chain uses TRBV19 and TRBJ2-1, with 9 positions matching TRBD2. CDR1 and CDR2 from the germline V gene are LNHDA and SQIVND (reference sequence). With 4 bases clipped from V and 7 bases from J, the junction kept 11 bases outside the gene matches. The CDR3 is made up of 16 amino acids.

The DNA of the CDR3 is TGCGCCAGCAGTTATCGGGACAGGGGGGCCTACGAGCAGTACTTC. This translates into CASSYRDRGAYEQYF. The gene calls are TRBV5-1 and TRBJ2-5, with 11 nucleotides matching TRBD1. The closer fit of TRBJ2-7 to the DNA end suggests the J call may be wrong. The CDR3 has 15 residues. The germline V gene encodes CDR1 SGHRS and CDR2 YFSETQ.

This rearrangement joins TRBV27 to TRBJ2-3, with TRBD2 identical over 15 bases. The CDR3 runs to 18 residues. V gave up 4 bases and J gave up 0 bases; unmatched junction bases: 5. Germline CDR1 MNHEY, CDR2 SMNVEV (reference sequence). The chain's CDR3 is CASSSPGTSGGSTDTQYF. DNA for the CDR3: TGTGCCAGCAGTTCGCCCGGGACTAGCGGGGGGAGCACAGATACGCAGTATTTT.

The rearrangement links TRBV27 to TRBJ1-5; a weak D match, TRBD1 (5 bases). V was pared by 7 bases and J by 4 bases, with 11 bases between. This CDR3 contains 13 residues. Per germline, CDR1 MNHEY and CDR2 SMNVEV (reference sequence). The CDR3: CASTQGRNQPQHF. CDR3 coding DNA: TGTGCCAGCACCCAGGGAAGGAATCAGCCCCAGCATTTT.

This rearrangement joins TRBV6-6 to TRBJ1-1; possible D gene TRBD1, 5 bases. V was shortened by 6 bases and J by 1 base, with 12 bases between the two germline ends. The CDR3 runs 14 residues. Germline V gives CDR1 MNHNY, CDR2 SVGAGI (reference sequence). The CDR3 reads CASRGDWANTEAFF. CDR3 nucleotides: TGTGCCAGCAGGGGGGACTGGGCGAACACTGAAGCTTTCTTT.

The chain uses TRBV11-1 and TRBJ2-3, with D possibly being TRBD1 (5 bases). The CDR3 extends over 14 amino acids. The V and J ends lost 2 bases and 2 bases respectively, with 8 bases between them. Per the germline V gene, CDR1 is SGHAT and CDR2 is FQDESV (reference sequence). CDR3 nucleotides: TGTGCCAGCAGCTTACTGGACAACACAGATACGCAGTATTTT. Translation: CASSLLDNTDTQYF.

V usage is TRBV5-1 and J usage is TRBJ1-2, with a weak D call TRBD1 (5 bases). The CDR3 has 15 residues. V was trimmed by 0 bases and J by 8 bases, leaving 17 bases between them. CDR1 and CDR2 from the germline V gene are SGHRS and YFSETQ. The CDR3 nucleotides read TGCGCCAGCAGCTTGGAGGGGACGGGACCTGGAGGCTACACCTTC. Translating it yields CASSLEGTGPGGYTF.

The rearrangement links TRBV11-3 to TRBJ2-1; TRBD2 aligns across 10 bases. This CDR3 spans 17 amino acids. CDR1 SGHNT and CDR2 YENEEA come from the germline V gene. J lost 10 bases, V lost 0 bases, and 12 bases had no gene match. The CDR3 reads CASSLDSGLAGEDEQFF. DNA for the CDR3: TGTGCCAGCAGCTTAGATTCTGGGCTAGCGGGGGAAGACGAGCAGTTCTTC.

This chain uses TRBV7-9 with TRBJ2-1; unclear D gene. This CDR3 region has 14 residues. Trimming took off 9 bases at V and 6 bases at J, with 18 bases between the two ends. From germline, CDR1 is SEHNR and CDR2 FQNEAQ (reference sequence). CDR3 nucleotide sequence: TGTGCCAGTACACCCGTCTACTACTCCAATGAGCAGTTCTTC. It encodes CASTPVYYSNEQFF.

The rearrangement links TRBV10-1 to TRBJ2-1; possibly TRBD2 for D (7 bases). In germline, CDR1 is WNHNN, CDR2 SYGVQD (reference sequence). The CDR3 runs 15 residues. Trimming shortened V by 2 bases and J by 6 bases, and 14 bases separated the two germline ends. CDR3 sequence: CASSEVVGGGNEQFF. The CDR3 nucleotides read TGCGCCAGCAGTGAGGTCGTAGGGGGGGGCAATGAGCAGTTCTTC.

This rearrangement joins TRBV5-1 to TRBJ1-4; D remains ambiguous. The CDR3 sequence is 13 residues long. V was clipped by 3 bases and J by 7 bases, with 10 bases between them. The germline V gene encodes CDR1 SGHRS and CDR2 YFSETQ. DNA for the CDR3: TGCGCCAGCAGCTCCCAAGGCGGTGAAAAACTGTTTTTT. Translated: CASSSQGGEKLFF.

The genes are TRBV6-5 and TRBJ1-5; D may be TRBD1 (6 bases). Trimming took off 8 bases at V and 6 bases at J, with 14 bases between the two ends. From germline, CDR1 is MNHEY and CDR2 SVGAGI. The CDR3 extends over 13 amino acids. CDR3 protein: CASPGAFCQPQHF. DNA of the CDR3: TGTGCCAGCCCAGGGGCATTTTGTCAGCCCCAGCATTTT.

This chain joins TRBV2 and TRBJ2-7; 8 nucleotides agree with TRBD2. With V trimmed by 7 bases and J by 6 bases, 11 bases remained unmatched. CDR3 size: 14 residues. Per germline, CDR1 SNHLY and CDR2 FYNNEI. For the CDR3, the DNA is TGTGCCAGCAATGGCGGGGGGAACACCCTCGAGCAGTACTTC. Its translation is CASNGGGNTLEQYF.

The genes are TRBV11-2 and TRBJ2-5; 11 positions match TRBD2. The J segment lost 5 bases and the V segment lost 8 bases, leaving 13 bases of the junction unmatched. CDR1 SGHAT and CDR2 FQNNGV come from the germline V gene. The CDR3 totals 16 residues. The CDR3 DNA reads TGTGCCAGCGGGGGGAGTAGCGGGAGGGGTTCTGAGACCCAGTACTTC. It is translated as CASGGSSGRGSETQYF.

CDR3 in amino acids: CASSLGTGSLEQYF. The CDR3 DNA is TGCGCCAGCAGCTTGGGGACAGGGTCACTCGAGCAGTACTTC. J is TRBJ2-7 and V is TRBV5-1, with TRBD1 matching 8 bases. Germline trimming cut 0 bases from V and 6 bases from J; bases unmatched to any gene: 5. The germline V gene encodes CDR1 SGHRS and CDR2 YFSETQ. The CDR3 length is 14 residues.